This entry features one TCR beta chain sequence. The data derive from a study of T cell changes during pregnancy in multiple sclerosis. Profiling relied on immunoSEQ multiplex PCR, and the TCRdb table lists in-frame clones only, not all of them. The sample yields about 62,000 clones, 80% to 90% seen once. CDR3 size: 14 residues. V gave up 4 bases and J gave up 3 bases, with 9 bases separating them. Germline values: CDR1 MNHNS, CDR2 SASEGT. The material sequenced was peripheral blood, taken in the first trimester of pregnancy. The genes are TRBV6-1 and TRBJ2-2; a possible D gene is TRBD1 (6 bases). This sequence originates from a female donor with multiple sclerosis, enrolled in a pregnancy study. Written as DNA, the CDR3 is TGTGCCAGCAGTGCGGACAGATACACCGGGGAGCTGTTTTTT. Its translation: CASSADRYTGELFF.